This T cell receptor beta chain emerged from a study of T cells after yellow fever vaccination. This CDR3 contains 15 residues. V lost 4 bases and J lost 1, with 14 bases in between. Germline CDR1 and CDR2: SGHNT and YYREEE (reference sequence). One entry per CDR3 protein results from TCRdb running MiXCR on the 5' RACE reads. Of approximately 550,000 distinct CDR3 sequences in the sample, 19% were seen once. The sample consisted of PBMCs, taken 15 days after the yellow fever booster vaccination. The gene calls are TRBV5-4 and TRBJ1-1; perhaps TRBD1 as D (5 bases). The TCR was taken from a man aged 25-45 years who received the YFV17D yellow fever vaccine. CDR3 amino acids: CASSGDSNPNTEAFF. In nucleotides, the CDR3 is TGTGCCAGCAGCGGCGACAGCAACCCGAACACTGAAGCTTTCTTT.